The entry that follows covers one TCR beta chain sequence. It has no known antigen specificity. Base qualities were left out, and no much larger clone turns up one base away. These data come from a study of CD8+ T cells in alopecia areata (dated by TCRdb to 2017 to 2018). Regarding the study in general: To study T cell clonal expansion in alopecia areata, the researchers applied high-throughput TCRbeta sequencing to both the C3H/HeJ mouse model and human patients. RNA was extracted with the PAXgene miRNA kit for fixed scalp, the miRNeasy kit for PBMCs, and the RNeasy kit for mouse skin. immunoSEQ multiplex PCR using 35 Vbeta forward primers and 13 Jbeta reverse primers was used to amplify TCRbeta CDR3 regions. On the human side, TCRbeta sequencing was run on scalp tissue and on sorted CD4+ and CD8+ peripheral blood T cells from healthy controls and from alopecia areata patients with either patchy or totalis/universalis disease. Clonality in the scalp was compared among normal scalp (n=4), patchy alopecia areata scalp (n=8), and alopecia totalis/universalis scalp (n=8). Paper-wide results and their limitations: Scalp TCR repertoire analysis is complicated because resident alphabeta T cells in normal human skin are also sequenced, whereas mouse skin is dominated by gammadelta T cells. Shared TCR sequences between patients were less evident than in mice, which may be partly attributable to HLA diversity in the patient population. Lesional scalp, especially in alopecia totalis/universalis, showed higher clonality and more expanded CD8+ clones than normal scalp, suggesting antigenic drive.

After PBMCs were isolated by density centrifugation and stained for CD3, CD4 and CD8, a FACSAria was used to sort CD4+ and CD8+ T cells. Scalp biopsies and blood samples were obtained from unaffected controls. Library preparation employed the immunoSEQ multiplex PCR assay. For TCR sequencing, RNA was extracted from every sample and reverse transcribed into cDNA to serve as template. First-strand cDNA was synthesized with SuperScript III using a 2:1 mix of oligo-dT and random hexamers. Amplification bias was assessed with a synthetic immune receptor repertoire, and residual bias was removed computationally. The study's processing was this. After raw reads were preprocessed to remove errors, the CDR3 was defined following IMGT conventions as running from the conserved cysteine to phenylalanine. Clonality was computed by normalizing Shannon entropy by log2 of the number of productive unique TCRs and subtracting the result from 1. CD4 or CD8 identity of scalp clones was inferred by cross-referencing scalp TCRbeta sequences with sorted blood CD4 and CD8 repertoires. In its TCRdb copy, this immuneACCESS table keeps in-frame sequences only and misses some clones. Where compared with another copy, unresolved V genes explain less than half of these, and the others have no known cause. From that table come the V and J calls and clone size; the DNA was used to work out D and trimming. This sample comprises 120,000 or so clones, about 61% of them detected only once. The ten top clones hold roughly 3.1% of the sample.

V sheds 6 bases and J sheds 0 bases, leaving 9 bases between their ends. The CDR3 sequence holds 14 residues, the cysteine and phenylalanine included. Of all the DNA, just the CDR3 is kept, 42 bases in frame from base 1. CDR1 and CDR2 were assigned from the germline V gene as MNHEY and SVGAGI. The sequence links TRBV6-5 to TRBJ1-3; the D gene cannot be resolved reliably. The clonotype comes from a human donor in good health. The sequenced material came from CD4+ T cells sorted from blood. The bases read TGTGCCAGCAGCTCCCGTAACTCTGGAAACACCATATATTTT. This sequence encodes CASSSRNSGNTIYF.